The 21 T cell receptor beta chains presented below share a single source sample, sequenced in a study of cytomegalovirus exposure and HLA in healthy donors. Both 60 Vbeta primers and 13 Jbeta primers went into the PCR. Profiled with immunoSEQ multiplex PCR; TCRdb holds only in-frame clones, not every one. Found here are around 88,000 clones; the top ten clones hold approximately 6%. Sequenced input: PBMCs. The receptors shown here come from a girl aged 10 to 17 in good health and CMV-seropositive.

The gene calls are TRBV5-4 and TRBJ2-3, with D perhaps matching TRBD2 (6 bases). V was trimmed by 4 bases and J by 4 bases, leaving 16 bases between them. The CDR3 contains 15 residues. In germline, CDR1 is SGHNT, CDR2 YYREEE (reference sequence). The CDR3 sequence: CASSQLGLQADTQYF. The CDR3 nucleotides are TGTGCCAGCAGCCAATTGGGACTCCAAGCAGATACGCAGTATTTT. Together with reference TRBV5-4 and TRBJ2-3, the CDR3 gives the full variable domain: ETGVTQSPTHLIKTRGQQVTLRCSSQSGHNTVSWYQQALGQGPQFIFQYYREEENGRGNFPPRFSGLQFPNYSSELNVNALELDDSALYLCASSQLGLQADTQYFGPGTRLTVL.

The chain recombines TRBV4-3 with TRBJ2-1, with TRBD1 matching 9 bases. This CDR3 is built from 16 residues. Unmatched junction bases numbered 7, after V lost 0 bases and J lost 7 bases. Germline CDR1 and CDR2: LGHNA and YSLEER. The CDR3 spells CASSQDLGQGLNEQFF. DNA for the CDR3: TGCGCCAGCAGCCAAGATCTTGGACAGGGGTTAAATGAGCAGTTCTTC.

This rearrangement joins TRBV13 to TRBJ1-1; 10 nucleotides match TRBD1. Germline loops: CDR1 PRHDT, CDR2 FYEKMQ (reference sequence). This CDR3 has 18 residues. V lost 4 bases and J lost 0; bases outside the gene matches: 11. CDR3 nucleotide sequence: TGTGCCAGCAGCTCGGACAGGGGGGCGAGGGTGATGAACACTGAAGCTTTCTTT. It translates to CASSSDRGARVMNTEAFF.

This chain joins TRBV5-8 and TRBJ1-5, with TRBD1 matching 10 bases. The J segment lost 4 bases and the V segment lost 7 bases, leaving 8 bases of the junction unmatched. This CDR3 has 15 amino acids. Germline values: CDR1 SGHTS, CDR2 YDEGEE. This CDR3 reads CASPPGGQGNQPQHF. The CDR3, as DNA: TGTGCCAGCCCCCCCGGGGGACAGGGGAATCAGCCCCAGCATTTT. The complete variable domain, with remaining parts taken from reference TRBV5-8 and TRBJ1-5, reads EAGVTQSPTHLIKTRGQQATLRCSPISGHTSVYWYQQALGLGLQFLLWYDEGEERNRGNFPPRFSGRQFPNYSSELNVNALELEDSALYLCASPPGGQGNQPQHFGDGTRLSIL.

CDR3 DNA: TGCAGCGTTGAAGGCCTAAGGACAGATCCGTCTGGAAACACCATATATTTT. This sequence encodes CSVEGLRTDPSGNTIYF. V gene TRBV29-1 combines with J gene TRBJ1-3; weak D call: TRBD1 (6 bases). V lost 1 base and J lost 1, with 17 bases in between. CDR3 size: 17 residues. CDR1 is SQVTM, CDR2 ANQGSEA, per germline.

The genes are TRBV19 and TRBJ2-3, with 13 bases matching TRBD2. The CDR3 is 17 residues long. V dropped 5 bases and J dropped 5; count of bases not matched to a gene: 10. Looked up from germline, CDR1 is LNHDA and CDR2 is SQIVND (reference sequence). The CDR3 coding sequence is TGTGCCAGTAGTGCCCTTGGACTAGCGGGGGTTCAAGATACGCAGTATTTT. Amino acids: CASSALGLAGVQDTQYF.

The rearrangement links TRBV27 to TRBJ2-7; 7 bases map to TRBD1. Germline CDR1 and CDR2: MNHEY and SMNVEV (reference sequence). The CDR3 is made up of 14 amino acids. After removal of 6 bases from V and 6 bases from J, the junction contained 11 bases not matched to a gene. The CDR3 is CASRSDREVGEQYV. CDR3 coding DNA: TGTGCCAGCAGATCAGACAGGGAAGTGGGCGAGCAGTACGTC.

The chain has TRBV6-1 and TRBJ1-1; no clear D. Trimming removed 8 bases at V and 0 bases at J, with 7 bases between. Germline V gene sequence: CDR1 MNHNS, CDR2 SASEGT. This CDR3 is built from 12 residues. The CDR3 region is CASSRLNTEAFF. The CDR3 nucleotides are TGTGCCAGCTCACGGTTGAACACTGAAGCTTTCTTT.

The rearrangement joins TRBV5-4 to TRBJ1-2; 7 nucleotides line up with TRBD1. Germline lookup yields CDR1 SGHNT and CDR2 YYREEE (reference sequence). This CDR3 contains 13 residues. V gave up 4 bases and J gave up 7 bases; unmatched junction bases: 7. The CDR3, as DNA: TGTGCCAGCAGCCCAGGGACAGAGGTTGGCTACACCTTC. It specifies CASSPGTEVGYTF.

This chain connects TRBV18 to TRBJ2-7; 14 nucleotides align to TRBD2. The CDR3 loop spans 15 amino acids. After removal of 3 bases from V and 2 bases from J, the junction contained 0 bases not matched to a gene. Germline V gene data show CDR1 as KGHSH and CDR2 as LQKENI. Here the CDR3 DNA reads TGTGCCAGCTCACCGGGACTAGCGGGGGCCTACGAGCAGTACTTC. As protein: CASSPGLAGAYEQYF. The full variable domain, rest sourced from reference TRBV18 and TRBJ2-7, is NAGVMQNPRHLVRRRGQEARLRCSPMKGHSHVYWYRQLPEEGLKFMVYLQKENIIDESGMPKERFSAEFPKEGPSILRIQQVVRGDSAAYFCASSPGLAGAYEQYFGPGTRLTVT.

CDR3 DNA: TGCGCCAGCAGCTTGGTAGCGGGGGGGCGCTCCTACAATGAGCAGTTCTTC. Encoded protein: CASSLVAGGRSYNEQFF. J is TRBJ2-1 and V is TRBV5-1, with 11 bases identical to TRBD2. The germline gives CDR1 SGHRS, CDR2 YFSETQ. This CDR3 is 17 amino acids long. With V trimmed by 0 bases and J by 0 bases, 2 bases remained unmatched.

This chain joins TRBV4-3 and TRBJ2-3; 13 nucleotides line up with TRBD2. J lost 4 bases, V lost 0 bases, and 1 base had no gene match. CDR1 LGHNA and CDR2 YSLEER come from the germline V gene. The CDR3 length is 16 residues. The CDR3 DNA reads TGCGCCAGCAGCCAAGATGGGACTAGCGGGGCAGATACGCAGTATTTT. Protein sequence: CASSQDGTSGADTQYF.

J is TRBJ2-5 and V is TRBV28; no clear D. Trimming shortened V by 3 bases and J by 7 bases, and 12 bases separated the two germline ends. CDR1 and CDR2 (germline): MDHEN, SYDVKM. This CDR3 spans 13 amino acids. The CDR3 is CASSFPEEGTQYF. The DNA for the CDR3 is TGTGCCAGCAGTTTCCCCGAGGAAGGGACCCAGTACTTC.

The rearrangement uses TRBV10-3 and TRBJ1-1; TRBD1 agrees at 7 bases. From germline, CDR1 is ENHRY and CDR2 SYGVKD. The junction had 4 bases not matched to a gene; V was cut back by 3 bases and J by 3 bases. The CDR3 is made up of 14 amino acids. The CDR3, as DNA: TGTGCCATCAGTGATTCCAGGGGGGACACTGAAGCTTTCTTT. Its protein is CAISDSRGDTEAFF.

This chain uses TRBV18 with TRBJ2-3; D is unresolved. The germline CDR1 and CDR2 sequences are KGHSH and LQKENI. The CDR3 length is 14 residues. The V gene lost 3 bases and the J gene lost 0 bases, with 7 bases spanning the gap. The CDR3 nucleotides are TGTGCCAGCTCACCGGTAACTAGCACAGATACGCAGTATTTT. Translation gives CASSPVTSTDTQYF.

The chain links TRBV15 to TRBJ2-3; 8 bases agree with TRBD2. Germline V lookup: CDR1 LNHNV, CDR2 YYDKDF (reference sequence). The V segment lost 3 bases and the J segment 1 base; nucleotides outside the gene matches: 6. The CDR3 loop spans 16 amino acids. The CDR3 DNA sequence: TGTGCCACCAGCAGGGGTACTAGCGGACGCACAGATACGCAGTATTTT. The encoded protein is CATSRGTSGRTDTQYF.

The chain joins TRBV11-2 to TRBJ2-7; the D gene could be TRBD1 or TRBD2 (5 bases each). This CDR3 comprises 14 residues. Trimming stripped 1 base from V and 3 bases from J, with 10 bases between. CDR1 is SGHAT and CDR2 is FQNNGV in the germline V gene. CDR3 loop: CASSLGRGGYEQYV. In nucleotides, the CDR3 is TGTGCCAGCAGCTTAGGACGTGGGGGCTACGAGCAGTACGTC.

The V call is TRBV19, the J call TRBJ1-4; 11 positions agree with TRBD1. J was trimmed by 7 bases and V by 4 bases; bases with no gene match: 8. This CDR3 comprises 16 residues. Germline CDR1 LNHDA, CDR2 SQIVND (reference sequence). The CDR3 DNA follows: TGTGCCAGTAGTACTATAGGGACAGGGGGTGGTGAAAAACTGTTTTTT. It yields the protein CASSTIGTGGGEKLFF.

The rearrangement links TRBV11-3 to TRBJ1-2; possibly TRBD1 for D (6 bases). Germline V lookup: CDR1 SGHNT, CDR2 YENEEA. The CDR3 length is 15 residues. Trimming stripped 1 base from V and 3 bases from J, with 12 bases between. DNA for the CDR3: TGTGCCAGCAGCTTAGCGGGAGGGGGTTACTATGGCTACACCTTC. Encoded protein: CASSLAGGGYYGYTF.

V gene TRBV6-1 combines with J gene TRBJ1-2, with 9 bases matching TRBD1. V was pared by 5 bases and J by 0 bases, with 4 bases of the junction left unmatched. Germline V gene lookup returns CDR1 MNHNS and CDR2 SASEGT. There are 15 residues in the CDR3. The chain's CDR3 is CASSTRQGANYGYTF. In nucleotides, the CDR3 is TGTGCCAGCAGTACCCGACAGGGGGCTAACTATGGCTACACCTTC.

The CDR3 DNA reads TGTGCCAGCAGCGGGCGACAGGGTCGCACAGATACGCAGTATTTT. Its protein product is CASSGRQGRTDTQYF. The J gene is TRBJ2-3, the V gene TRBV9; TRBD1 matches 7 bases. The CDR3 is made up of 15 amino acids. Germline CDR1 reads SGDLS; CDR2 reads YYNGEE. Germline trimming cut 3 bases from V and 1 base from J; bases unmatched to any gene: 5.